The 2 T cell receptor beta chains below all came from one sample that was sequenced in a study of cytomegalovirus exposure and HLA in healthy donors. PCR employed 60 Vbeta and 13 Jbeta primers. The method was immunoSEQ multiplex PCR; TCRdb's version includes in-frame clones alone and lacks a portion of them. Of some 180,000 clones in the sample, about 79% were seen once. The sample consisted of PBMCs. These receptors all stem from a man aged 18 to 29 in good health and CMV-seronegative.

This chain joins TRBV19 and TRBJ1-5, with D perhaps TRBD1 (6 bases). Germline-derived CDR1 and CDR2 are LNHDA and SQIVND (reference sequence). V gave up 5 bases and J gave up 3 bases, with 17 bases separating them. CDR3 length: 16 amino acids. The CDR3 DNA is TGTGCCAGTAGTTACCCCAGACAGGCCTTCAATCAGCCCCAGCATTTT. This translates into CASSYPRQAFNQPQHF.

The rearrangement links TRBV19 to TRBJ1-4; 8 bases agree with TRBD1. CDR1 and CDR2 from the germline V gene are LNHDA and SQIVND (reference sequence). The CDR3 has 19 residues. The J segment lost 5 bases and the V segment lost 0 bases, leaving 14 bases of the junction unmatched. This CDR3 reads CASSIDPISTGGLNEKLFF. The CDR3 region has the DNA TGTGCCAGTAGTATAGACCCCATCTCAACAGGGGGACTAAATGAAAAACTGTTTTTT.